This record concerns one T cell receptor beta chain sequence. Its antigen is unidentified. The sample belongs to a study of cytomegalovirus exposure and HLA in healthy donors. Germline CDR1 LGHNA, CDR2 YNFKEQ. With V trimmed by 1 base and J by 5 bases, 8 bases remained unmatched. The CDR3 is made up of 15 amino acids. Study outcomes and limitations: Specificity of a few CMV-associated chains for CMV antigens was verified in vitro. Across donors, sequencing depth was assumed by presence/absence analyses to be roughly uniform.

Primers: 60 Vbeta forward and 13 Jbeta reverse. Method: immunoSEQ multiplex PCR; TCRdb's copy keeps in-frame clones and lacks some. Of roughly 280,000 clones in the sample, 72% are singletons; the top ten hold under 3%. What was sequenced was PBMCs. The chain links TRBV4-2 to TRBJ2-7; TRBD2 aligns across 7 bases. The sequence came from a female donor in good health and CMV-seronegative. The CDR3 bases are TGTGCCAGCAGCCAAGGGGAGGGTGATAGCAACGAGCAGTACTTC. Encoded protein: CASSQGEGDSNEQYF.